These 7 T cell receptor beta chains came from one sample sequenced in a study of blood T cell repertoires in COVID-19 (dated by TCRdb to 2019 to 2021). Libraries were prepared through the immunoSEQ multiplex PCR assay. In its TCRdb copy, this immuneACCESS table keeps in-frame sequences only and misses some clones. Where compared with another copy, unresolved V genes explain less than half of these, and the others have no known cause. The sample table records about 170,000 clones; 70% to 90% of these occur just once. Jointly, the top ten make up more than 0.75% of the sample. What was sequenced was PBMCs or T cells enriched from blood (not recorded which). These receptors all come from a woman aged 18-29 years who had recovered from COVID-19.

This rearrangement joins TRBV5-1 to TRBJ2-5; TRBD1 agrees at 8 bases. Germline V gene sequence: CDR1 SGHRS, CDR2 YFSETQ. The CDR3 sequence is 15 residues long. V lost 1 base to trimming and J lost 3 bases; unmatched junction nucleotides: 5. CDR3 in amino acids: CASSLRTGSEETQYF. The CDR3 DNA reads as TGCGCCAGCAGCTTGCGGACAGGGAGTGAAGAGACCCAGTACTTC. The full variable domain, its missing parts supplied by reference TRBV5-1 and TRBJ2-5, is KAGVTQTPRYLIKTRGQQVTLSCSPISGHRSVSWYQQTPGQGLQFLFEYFSETQRNKGNFPGRFSGRQFSNSRSEMNVSTLELGDSALYLCASSLRTGSEETQYFGPGTRLLVL.

This clone was counted a single time. The V gene is TRBV9, the J gene TRBJ2-5; 13 bases align to TRBD2. J lost 7 bases, V lost 2 bases, and 2 bases had no gene match. Germline CDR1 is SGDLS and CDR2 is YYNGEE. The CDR3 loop spans 14 amino acids. The CDR3 DNA follows: TGTGCCAGCAGCGTCGGACTAGCGGGAGTGACCCAGTACTTC. This translates into CASSVGLAGVTQYF.

V gene TRBV7-9 combines with J gene TRBJ1-3; D is possibly TRBD1 (5 bases). This CDR3 spans 16 amino acids. Germline lookup yields CDR1 SEHNR and CDR2 FQNEAQ (reference sequence). Trimming stripped 7 bases from V and 0 bases from J, with 16 bases between. The CDR3 here is CASTVTTGGSGNTIYF. The CDR3 region has the DNA TGTGCCAGCACCGTAACTACCGGGGGCTCTGGAAACACCATATATTTT.

Note on this clone: The sample contains more than one DNA sequence encoding this CDR3. V usage is TRBV2 and J usage is TRBJ2-5, with 10 bases that match TRBD1. Germline V CDR1 and CDR2: SNHLY, FYNNEI. V was pared by 6 bases and J by 3 bases, with 1 base of the junction left unmatched. The CDR3 consists of 13 residues. CDR3 sequence reads: CASRGTGEETQYF. Here the CDR3 DNA reads TGTGCCAGCAGAGGGACAGGGGAAGAGACCCAGTACTTC. Drawing the rest from reference TRBV2 and TRBJ2-5, the complete variable domain is EPEVTQTPSHQVTQMGQEVILRCVPISNHLYFYWYRQILGQKVEFLVSFYNNEISEKSEIFDDQFSVERPDGSNFTLKIRSTKLEDSAMYFCASRGTGEETQYFGPGTRLLVL.

The table lists this clone with a count of one. The genes are TRBV7-2 and TRBJ1-4; TRBD1 aligns across 10 bases. This CDR3 contains 15 residues. Losses at the gene ends were 3 bases for V and 7 bases for J; bases not matched to a gene: 5. Germline V gene lookup returns CDR1 SGHTA and CDR2 FQGNSA. The CDR3 DNA reads as TGTGCCAGCAGCTTTGACAGGGGGCGGGGTGAAAAACTGTTTTTT. Amino acids: CASSFDRGRGEKLFF.

The chain carries TRBV6-5 and TRBJ2-7, with 8 positions matching TRBD2. The V gene's germline CDR1 is MNHEY and CDR2 SVGAGI. This CDR3 region has 14 residues. The trim removed 6 bases at V and 2 bases at J, leaving 6 bases unmatched. Here the CDR3 DNA reads TGTGCCAGCAGCTGGGACGGGGGGGCCTACGAGCAGTACTTC. Amino acid sequence: CASSWDGGAYEQYF.

The CDR3 region is CASIGGRDSYNEQFF. The CDR3 DNA is TGTGCCAGCATAGGCGGGAGGGACTCCTACAATGAGCAGTTCTTC. J is TRBJ2-1 and V is TRBV27, with 9 bases aligning to TRBD2. Germline loops: CDR1 MNHEY, CDR2 SMNVEV (reference sequence). The CDR3 covers 15 residues. J lost 0 bases, V lost 7 bases, and 4 bases had no gene match.